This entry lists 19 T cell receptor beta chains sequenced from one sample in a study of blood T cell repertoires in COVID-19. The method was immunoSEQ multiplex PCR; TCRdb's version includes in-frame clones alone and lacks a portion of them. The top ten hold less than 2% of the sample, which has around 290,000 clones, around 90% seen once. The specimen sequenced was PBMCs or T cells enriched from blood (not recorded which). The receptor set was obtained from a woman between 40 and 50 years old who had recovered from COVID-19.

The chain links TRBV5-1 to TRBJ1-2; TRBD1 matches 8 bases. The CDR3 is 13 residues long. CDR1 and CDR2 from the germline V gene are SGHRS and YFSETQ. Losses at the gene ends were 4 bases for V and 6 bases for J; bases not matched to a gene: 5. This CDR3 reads CASSTGQGDGYTF. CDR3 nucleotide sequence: TGCGCCAGCAGCACCGGACAGGGAGATGGCTACACCTTC.

CDR3 DNA: TGTGCCAGCAGCTTATCCCAGGATACGCAGTATTTT. This codes for CASSLSQDTQYF. V usage is TRBV13 and J usage is TRBJ2-3; D not resolved. CDR1 is PRHDT and CDR2 is FYEKMQ in the germline V gene (reference sequence). This CDR3 region has 12 residues. Trimming shortened V by 2 bases and J by 6 bases, and 6 bases separated the two germline ends.

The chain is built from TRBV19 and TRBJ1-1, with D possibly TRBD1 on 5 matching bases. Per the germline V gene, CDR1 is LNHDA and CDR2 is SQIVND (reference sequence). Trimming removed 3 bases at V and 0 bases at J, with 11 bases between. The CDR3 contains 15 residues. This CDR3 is CASSIGHRMNTEAFF. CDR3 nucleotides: TGTGCCAGTAGTATCGGACACAGGATGAACACTGAAGCTTTCTTT.

CDR3: CASCPDRNTEAFF. The CDR3 DNA follows: TGTGCCAGCTGTCCGGACAGGAACACTGAAGCTTTCTTT. V is TRBV27 and J is TRBJ1-1, with a tentative D call TRBD1 (6 bases). The CDR3 is made up of 13 amino acids. The germline V and J ends were trimmed by 8 bases and 1 base, with 11 bases remaining between them. Germline V gives CDR1 MNHEY, CDR2 SMNVEV (reference sequence).

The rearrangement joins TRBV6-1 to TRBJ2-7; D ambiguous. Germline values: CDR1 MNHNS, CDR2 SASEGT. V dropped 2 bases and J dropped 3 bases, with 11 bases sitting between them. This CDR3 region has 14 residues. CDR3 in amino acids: CASSERGDVYEQYF. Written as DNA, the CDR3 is TGTGCCAGCAGTGAAAGAGGAGATGTCTACGAGCAGTACTTC.

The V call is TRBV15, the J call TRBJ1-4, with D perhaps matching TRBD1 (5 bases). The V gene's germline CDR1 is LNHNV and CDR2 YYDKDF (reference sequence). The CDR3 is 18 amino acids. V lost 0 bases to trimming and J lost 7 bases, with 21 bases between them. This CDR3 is CATSRDLDGQGLGEKLFF. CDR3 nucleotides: TGTGCCACCAGCAGAGATCTTGATGGGCAGGGTCTCGGTGAAAAACTGTTTTTT. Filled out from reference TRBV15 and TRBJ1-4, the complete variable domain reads DAMVIQNPRYQVTQFGKPVTLSCSQTLNHNVMYWYQQKSSQAPKLLFHYYDKDFNNEADTPDNFQSRRPNTSFCFLDIRSPGLGDTAMYLCATSRDLDGQGLGEKLFFGSGTQLSVL.

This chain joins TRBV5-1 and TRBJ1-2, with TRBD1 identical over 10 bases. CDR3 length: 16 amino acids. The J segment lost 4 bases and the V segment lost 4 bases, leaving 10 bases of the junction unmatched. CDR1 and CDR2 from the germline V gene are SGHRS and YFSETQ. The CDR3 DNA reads TGCGCCAGCAGCCTACTAGGACAGGGGGATTTCTATGGCTACACCTTC. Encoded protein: CASSLLGQGDFYGYTF.

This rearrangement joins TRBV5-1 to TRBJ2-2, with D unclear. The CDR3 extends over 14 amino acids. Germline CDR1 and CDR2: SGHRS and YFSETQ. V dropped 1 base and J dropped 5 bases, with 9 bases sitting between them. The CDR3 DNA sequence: TGCGCCAGCAGCTTGCGACTGCCAACCGGGGAGCTGTTTTTT. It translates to CASSLRLPTGELFF.

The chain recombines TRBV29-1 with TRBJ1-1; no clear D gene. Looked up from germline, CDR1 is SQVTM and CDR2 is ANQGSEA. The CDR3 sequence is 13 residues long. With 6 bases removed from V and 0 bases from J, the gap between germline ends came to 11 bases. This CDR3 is CSVAVVMNTEAFF. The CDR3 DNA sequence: TGCAGCGTGGCCGTCGTAATGAACACTGAAGCTTTCTTT.

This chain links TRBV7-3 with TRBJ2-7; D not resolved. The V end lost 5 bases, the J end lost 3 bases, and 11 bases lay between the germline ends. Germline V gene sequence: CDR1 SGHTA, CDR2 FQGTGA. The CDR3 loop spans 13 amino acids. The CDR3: CASSRNPGYEQYF. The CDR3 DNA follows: TGTGCCAGCAGCCGCAACCCGGGCTACGAGCAGTACTTC. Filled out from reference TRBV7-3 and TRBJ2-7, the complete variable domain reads GAGVSQTPSNKVTEKGKYVELRCDPISGHTALYWYRQSLGQGPEFLIYFQGTGAADDSGLPNDRFFAVRPEGSVSTLKIQRTERGDSAVYLCASSRNPGYEQYFGPGTRLTVT.

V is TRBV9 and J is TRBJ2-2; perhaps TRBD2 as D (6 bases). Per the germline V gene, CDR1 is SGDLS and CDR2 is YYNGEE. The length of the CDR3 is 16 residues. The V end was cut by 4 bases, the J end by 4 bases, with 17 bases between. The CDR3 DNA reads TGTGCCAGCAGCCCGACTGGGCGGGGCACCACCGGGGAGCTGTTTTTT. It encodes CASSPTGRGTTGELFF.

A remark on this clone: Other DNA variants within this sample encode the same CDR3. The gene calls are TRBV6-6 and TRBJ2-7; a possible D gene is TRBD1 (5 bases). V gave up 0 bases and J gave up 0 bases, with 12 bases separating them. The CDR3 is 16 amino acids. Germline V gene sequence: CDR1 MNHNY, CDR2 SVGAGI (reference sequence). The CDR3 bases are TGTGCCAGCAGTTACTCGAGACGAAGGGGCTCCTACGAGCAGTACTTC. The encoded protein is CASSYSRRRGSYEQYF.

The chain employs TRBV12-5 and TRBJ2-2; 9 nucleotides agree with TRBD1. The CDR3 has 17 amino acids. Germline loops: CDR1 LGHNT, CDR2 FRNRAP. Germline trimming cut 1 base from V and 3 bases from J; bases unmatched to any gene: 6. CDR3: CASGLGRDRAYTGELFF. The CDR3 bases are TGTGCTAGTGGTTTGGGCCGGGACAGGGCGTACACCGGGGAGCTGTTTTTT.

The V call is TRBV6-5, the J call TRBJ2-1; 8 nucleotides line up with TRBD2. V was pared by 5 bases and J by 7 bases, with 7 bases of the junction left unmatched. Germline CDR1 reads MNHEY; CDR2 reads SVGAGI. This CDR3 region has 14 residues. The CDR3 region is CASSHGIAGNEQFF. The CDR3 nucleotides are TGTGCCAGCAGTCACGGGATAGCGGGGAATGAGCAGTTCTTC.

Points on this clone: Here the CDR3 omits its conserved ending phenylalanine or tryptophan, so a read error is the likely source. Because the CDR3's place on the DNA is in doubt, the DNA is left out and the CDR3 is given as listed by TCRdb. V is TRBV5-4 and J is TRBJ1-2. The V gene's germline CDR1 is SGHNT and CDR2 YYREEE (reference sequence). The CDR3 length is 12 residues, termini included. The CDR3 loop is CASSLLYTNWRV.

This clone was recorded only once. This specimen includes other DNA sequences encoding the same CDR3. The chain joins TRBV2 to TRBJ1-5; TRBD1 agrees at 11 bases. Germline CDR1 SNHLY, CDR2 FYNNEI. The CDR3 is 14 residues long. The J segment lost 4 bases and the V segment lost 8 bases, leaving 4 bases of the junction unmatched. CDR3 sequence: CASSGTGGNQPQHF. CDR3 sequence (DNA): TGTGCCAGCTCCGGGACAGGGGGGAATCAGCCCCAGCATTTT.

CDR3 region: CASSLEQGNSPLHF. As DNA, the CDR3 is TGCGCCAGCAGCTTGGAGCAGGGGAACTCACCCCTCCACTTT. V and J are TRBV5-1 and TRBJ1-6, with D perhaps matching TRBD1 (6 bases). The length of the CDR3 is 14 residues. V was pared by 0 bases and J by 10 bases, with 11 bases between. Germline V gene data show CDR1 as SGHRS and CDR2 as YFSETQ.

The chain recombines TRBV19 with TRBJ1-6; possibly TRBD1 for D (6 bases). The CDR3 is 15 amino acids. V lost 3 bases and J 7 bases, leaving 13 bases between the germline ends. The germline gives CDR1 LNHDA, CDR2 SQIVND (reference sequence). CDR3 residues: CASSILTGRNSPLHF. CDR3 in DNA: TGTGCCAGTAGTATCCTGACAGGACGGAATTCACCCCTCCACTTT.

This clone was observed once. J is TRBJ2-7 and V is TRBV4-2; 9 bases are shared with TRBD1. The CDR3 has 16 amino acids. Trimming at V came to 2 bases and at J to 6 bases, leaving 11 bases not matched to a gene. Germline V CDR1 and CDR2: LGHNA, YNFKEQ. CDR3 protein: CASSQLSTGGEGEQYF. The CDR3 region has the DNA TGTGCCAGCAGCCAATTATCAACAGGGGGCGAGGGCGAGCAGTACTTC.